These 17 T cell receptor beta chains were all obtained from the same sample, sequenced in a study of blood T cell repertoires in COVID-19. Clones were read by immunoSEQ multiplex PCR, and TCRdb kept only the in-frame ones, dropping some. This table has about 96,000 clones, around 84% appearing once. Source material: peripheral blood. All receptors derive from a woman aged 55-70 years with acute or convalescent COVID-19.

This sequence joins TRBV5-1 and TRBJ2-1; maybe TRBD2 (5 bases). Germline V gene data show CDR1 as SGHRS and CDR2 as YFSETQ. The CDR3 is 15 amino acids. The V end was cut by 4 bases, the J end by 3 bases, with 14 bases between. The CDR3 coding sequence is TGCGCCAGCAGCCAGGCCAGCGGAGGCTACAATGAGCAGTTCTTC. Encoded protein: CASSQASGGYNEQFF.

This chain links TRBV10-3 with TRBJ2-1, with 7 nucleotides matching TRBD2. The CDR3 is made up of 14 amino acids. V lost 0 bases and J lost 5; bases outside the gene matches: 1. Germline V gene data show CDR1 as ENHRY and CDR2 as SYGVKD. The CDR3 nucleotides read TGTGCCATCAGTGAGTCGGGGGGGAACAATGAGCAGTTCTTC. Encoded protein: CAISESGGNNEQFF.

The chain carries TRBV30 and TRBJ2-6; maybe TRBD1 (6 bases). Germline CDR1 and CDR2: GTSNPN and SVGIG (reference sequence). Trimming left V 1 base short and J 2 bases short, with 9 bases between. The CDR3 totals 15 residues. This CDR3 is CAWSAGDPGANVLTF. CDR3 DNA sequence: TGTGCCTGGAGTGCAGGGGATCCTGGGGCCAACGTCCTGACTTTC.

The chain uses TRBV4-3 and TRBJ2-7; the match to TRBD2 covers 11 bases. The CDR3 is 14 amino acids. Germline assignment: CDR1 LGHNA and CDR2 YSLEER. Trimming took 4 bases from V and 2 from J; bases not matched to a gene: 1. CDR3 DNA: TGCGCCAGCAGCCTTAGCGGGGGGGCCTACGAGCAGTACTTC. Protein: CASSLSGGAYEQYF.

A note on this clone: Its ends do not fully match the called genes, so a read error is possible. The chain carries TRBV3-1 (or the pseudogene TRBV3-2) and TRBJ2-1, with D unresolved. Germline loops: CDR1 LGHDT, CDR2 YNNKEL (reference sequence). The CDR3 length is 13 residues. CDR3 nucleotide sequence: TGTGCCAGCAGCCACTACTCCCACAATGAGCAGTTCTTC. Residues: CASSHYSHNEQFF.

The J gene is TRBJ2-5, the V gene TRBV7-2; 10 positions match TRBD1. The junction had 4 bases not matched to a gene; V was cut back by 1 base and J by 5 bases. The CDR3 loop spans 15 amino acids. The germline V gene has CDR1 SGHTA and CDR2 FQGNSA. As DNA, the CDR3 is TGTGCCAGCAGCTTAGTGACAGGGGGCTGGGAGACCCAGTACTTC. It translates to CASSLVTGGWETQYF.

The chain employs TRBV9 and TRBJ2-5; 8 nucleotides line up with TRBD2. Looked up from germline, CDR1 is SGDLS and CDR2 is YYNGEE. The CDR3 spans 14 residues. With V trimmed by 4 bases and J by 4 bases, 6 bases remained unmatched. The CDR3 region has the DNA TGTGCCAGCAGCCCAAGGACTAGCAGAGAGACCCAGTACTTC. Amino acid sequence: CASSPRTSRETQYF.

This rearrangement joins TRBV28 to TRBJ2-5; the D is unclear. Germline V lookup: CDR1 MDHEN, CDR2 SYDVKM. The CDR3 loop spans 14 amino acids. Deletions cut 3 bases from V and 4 bases from J, with 12 bases between. The CDR3 reads CASSLSLPVETQYF. Written as DNA, the CDR3 is TGTGCCAGCAGTTTGAGCCTCCCGGTAGAGACCCAGTACTTC.

This clone was seen once. The chain recombines TRBV28 with TRBJ1-5; no firm D call. The CDR3 loop spans 11 amino acids. The germline CDR1 and CDR2 sequences are MDHEN and SYDVKM. The CDR3 spells CDSYSNQPQHF. Here the CDR3 DNA reads TGTGACTCTTATAGCAATCAGCCCCAGCATTTT.

J is TRBJ1-6 and V is TRBV6-2 or TRBV6-3, with D tentatively TRBD1 (6 bases). This CDR3 has 14 residues. Germline CDR1 is MNHEY and CDR2 is SVGEGT. The V end lost 6 bases, the J end lost 10 bases, and 16 bases lay between the germline ends. DNA for the CDR3: TGTGCCAGCAGCCGGGGGCAGATCAACTCACCCCTCCACTTT. This encodes CASSRGQINSPLHF.

V is TRBV10-3 and J is TRBJ2-3; D possibly corresponds to TRBD1 (6 bases). Trimming stripped 9 bases from V and 0 bases from J, with 16 bases between. The germline gives CDR1 ENHRY, CDR2 SYGVKD. This CDR3 spans 15 amino acids. The CDR3 protein is CAIHPGTRSTDTQYF. Here the CDR3 DNA reads TGTGCCATTCACCCCGGGACAAGGAGCACAGATACGCAGTATTTT.

This chain uses TRBV7-9 with TRBJ1-2; 7 positions agree with TRBD1. The CDR3 is 16 amino acids. Germline V gives CDR1 SEHNR, CDR2 FQNEAQ (reference sequence). Trimming cost V 5 bases and J 7 bases; bases outside gene matches: 16. The CDR3 sequence: CASSTNAGTDPGGYTF. As DNA, the CDR3 is TGTGCCAGCAGCACGAACGCCGGGACAGACCCCGGTGGCTACACCTTC.

This chain uses TRBV4-3 with TRBJ2-1; D might be TRBD1 (5 bases). Between the trimmed V and J ends, which lost 4 bases and 5 bases, there was a span of 15 bases. CDR1 and CDR2 from the germline V gene are LGHNA and YSLEER. CDR3 length: 15 amino acids. CDR3 coding DNA: TGCGCCAGCAGCCCGACCCCCGGCAGGGACAATGAGCAGTTCTTC. Translating gives CASSPTPGRDNEQFF.

The chain links TRBV3-1 (or the pseudogene TRBV3-2) to TRBJ2-2, with TRBD1 identical over 8 bases. Trimming cost V 0 bases and J 4 bases; bases outside gene matches: 4. Per germline, CDR1 LGHDT and CDR2 YNNKEL (reference sequence). This CDR3 comprises 16 residues. The CDR3: CASSQEGTGGTGELFF. CDR3 sequence (DNA): TGTGCCAGCAGCCAAGAAGGAACAGGGGGCACCGGGGAGCTGTTTTTT.

The chain links TRBV18 to TRBJ1-1; TRBD1 matches at 9 bases. Germline trimming cut 3 bases from V and 4 bases from J; bases unmatched to any gene: 6. CDR3 length: 15 residues. Germline CDR1 reads KGHSH; CDR2 reads LQKENI. DNA of the CDR3: TGTGCCAGCTCACCCAGACAGGGGGAATCCACTGAAGCTTTCTTT. Translating it yields CASSPRQGESTEAFF. The variable domain in full, with the rest retrieved from reference TRBV18 and TRBJ1-1, is NAGVMQNPRHLVRRRGQEARLRCSPMKGHSHVYWYRQLPEEGLKFMVYLQKENIIDESGMPKERFSAEFPKEGPSILRIQQVVRGDSAAYFCASSPRQGESTEAFFGQGTRLTVV.

The chain has TRBV3-1 (or the pseudogene TRBV3-2) and TRBJ2-1, with 8 bases matching TRBD2. Germline assignment: CDR1 LGHDT and CDR2 YNNKEL (reference sequence). V was clipped by 3 bases and J by 4 bases; unmatched bases: 5. The CDR3 runs 15 residues. The CDR3, as DNA: TGTGCCAGCAGCCAGGATCCTAGCGGGTACAATGAGCAGTTCTTC. Protein product: CASSQDPSGYNEQFF.

This chain uses TRBV29-1 with TRBJ2-3; no firm D call. Trimming shortened V by 4 bases and J by 0 bases, and 8 bases separated the two germline ends. The germline gives CDR1 SQVTM, CDR2 ANQGSEA. The CDR3 loop spans 13 amino acids. CDR3 region: CSVATVSTDTQYF. CDR3 DNA sequence: TGCAGCGTTGCCACGGTTAGCACAGATACGCAGTATTTT.